This TCR beta chain comes out of a study of lymphopenia after photon versus proton radiotherapy. Regarding the study as a whole: Photon-treated patients lost naive T cells and TCR diversity; proton-treated stayed stable. Post-nadir diversity loss with photons came from oligoclonal expansion, particularly CD8+ Temra cells. A bigger post-nadir fall in TCR diversity correlated inversely with survival time in deceased patients.

In germline, CDR1 is SGHNT, CDR2 YYREEE (reference sequence). V was clipped by 3 bases and J by 8 bases, with 6 bases between them. This CDR3 comprises 11 residues. Method: immunoSEQ multiplex PCR; TCRdb's copy keeps in-frame clones and lacks some. The sample has about 65,000 clones; about 89% are singletons. Worth noting for this clone: Its specificity is unknown.

The J gene is TRBJ2-1, the V gene TRBV5-4; D gene unclear. This sequence originates from a man aged 80 or over with esophageal cancer. The input for sequencing was peripheral blood, taken from a patient treated with proton-based radiotherapy. This CDR3 reads CASSYYDEQFF. The CDR3 bases are TGTGCCAGCAGCTACTATGATGAGCAGTTCTTC.